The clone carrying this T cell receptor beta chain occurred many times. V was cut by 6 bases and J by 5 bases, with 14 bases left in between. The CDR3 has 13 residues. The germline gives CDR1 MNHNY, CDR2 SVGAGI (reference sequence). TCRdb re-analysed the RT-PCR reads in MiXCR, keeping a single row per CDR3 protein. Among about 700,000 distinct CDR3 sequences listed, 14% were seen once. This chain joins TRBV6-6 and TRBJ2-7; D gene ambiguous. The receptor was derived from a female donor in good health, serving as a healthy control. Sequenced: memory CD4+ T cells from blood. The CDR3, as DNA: TGTGCCAGCAGGCAGGACGGGCGAGACGAGCAGTACTTC. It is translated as CASRQDGRDEQYF.